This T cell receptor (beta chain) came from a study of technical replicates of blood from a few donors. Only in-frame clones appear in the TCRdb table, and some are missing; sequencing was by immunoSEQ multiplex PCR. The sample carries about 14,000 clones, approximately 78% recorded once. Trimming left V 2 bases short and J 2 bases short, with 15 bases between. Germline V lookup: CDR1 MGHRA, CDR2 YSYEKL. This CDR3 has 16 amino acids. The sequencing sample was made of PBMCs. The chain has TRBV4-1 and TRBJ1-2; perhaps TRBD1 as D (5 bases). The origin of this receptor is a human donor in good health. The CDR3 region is CASSQPLRQTNYGYTF. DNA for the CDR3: TGCGCCAGCAGCCAACCCCTGCGACAGACCAACTATGGCTACACCTTC.